The 3 T cell receptor beta chains below all came from one sample that was sequenced in a study of blood T cell repertoires in COVID-19 (dated by TCRdb to the early 2020s). Receptor libraries were prepared by the immunoSEQ multiplex PCR assay. Not all clones reach the TCRdb copy of this immuneACCESS table, which keeps in-frame sequences only. Checked studies attribute under half of the gap to unresolved V genes and leave the rest unexplained. The sample data list around 140,000 clones, and roughly four fifths of these were observed just once. In total, the top ten clones hold over 12% of the sample. The sample taken for sequencing was peripheral blood. Source of these receptors: a human donor with acute or convalescent COVID-19. The donor label of this sample is uncertain.

The chain combines TRBV24-1 with TRBJ1-2; weak D call: TRBD1 (5 bases). The V and J ends lost 4 bases and 7 bases respectively, with 12 bases between them. The CDR3 is made up of 13 amino acids. Germline CDR1 and CDR2: KGHDR and SFDVKD. The CDR3 bases are TGTGCCACCAGTGACACCTGGGGGGGTGGCTACACCTTC. Protein: CATSDTWGGGYTF.

With respect to this clone: Since a much larger clone is just one base distant, this may be a read error. CDR3 nucleotides: TGTGCCAGCAGTGTAAACGGTTATAGCAATCAGCCCCAGCATTTT. Its translation: CASSVNGYSNQPQHF. The J gene is TRBJ1-5, the V gene TRBV6-4, with D hard to call. The CDR3 loop spans 15 amino acids. The germline V gene has CDR1 MRHNA and CDR2 SNTAGT. V was shortened by 4 bases and J by 0 bases, with 10 bases between the two germline ends.

The chain links TRBV9 to TRBJ1-4; 7 bases fit TRBD1. J gave up 8 bases and V 4 bases, and 8 bases lay outside the gene matches. The length of the CDR3 is 14 residues. Germline V gene sequence: CDR1 SGDLS, CDR2 YYNGEE. The CDR3, as DNA: TGTGCCAGCAGCCCCTCCGCGACAGGGGAAAAACTGTTTTTT. Protein: CASSPSATGEKLFF.